This TCR beta chain was recovered during a study of early T cells in non-severe SARS-CoV-2 infection. The overall study: With bulk RNA from unsorted whole blood as input, sequencing yielded unpaired chains.

Unique molecular identifiers (one per individual cDNA molecule) were attached. TCRdb ran MiXCR on the 5' RACE reads and lists one entry per CDR3 protein. The table has tens of thousands of distinct CDR3 sequences, under 15% seen once. The CDR3 extends over 11 amino acids. The V and J ends lost 7 bases and 5 bases respectively, with 11 bases between them. CDR1 DFQATT and CDR2 SNEGSKA come from the germline V gene (reference sequence). This clonotype showed up just a few times. Antigen: not known. Whole-study results and caveats: VDJdb-based matching was biased toward anti-spike CD8 responses and missed private and CD4 specificities.

This specimen was whole blood, taken at baseline. The receptor was isolated from an adult who was a healthcare worker with PCR-confirmed SARS-CoV-2 infection or an uninfected control (not recorded which). V is TRBV20-1 and J is TRBJ1-1; no clear D gene. The CDR3 sequence is CSGKGRTEAFF. The CDR3 DNA follows: TGCAGTGGGAAGGGTCGGACTGAAGCTTTCTTT.